This TCR beta chain was recorded in a study of siplizumab effects on memory and regulatory T cells. Profiling relied on immunoSEQ multiplex PCR, and the TCRdb table lists in-frame clones only, not all of them. The data hold roughly 70,000 clones, with about 92% observed a single time. Study-wide findings and caveats: Among alloreactive clones, only a minor fraction mapped to unstimulated subsets. The naive T cell population seemed more diverse than memory cells and seemed a major contributor to the alloresponse. Mappable alloreactive CD4+ clones averaged around 71% Treg-derived with siplizumab versus 26.9% in controls.

Comments on this clone: The antigen remains undetermined.

V was pared by 3 bases and J by 2 bases, with 2 bases between. From germline, CDR1 is SEHNR and CDR2 FQNEAQ (reference sequence). The CDR3 extends over 11 amino acids. The sample was CD8+ T cells sorted from blood. This sequence originates from a human donor in good health. The chain combines TRBV7-9 with TRBJ2-7; D gene unclear. CDR3 nucleotide sequence: TGTGCCAGCAGCTTTGCCTACGAGCAGTACTTC. Translating it yields CASSFAYEQYF.